This record looks at one T cell receptor beta chain sequence and its context. Its antigen is unidentified. All donors comprised healthy Caucasians. TCRdb reanalysed the 5' RACE reads using MiXCR and keeps one entry per CDR3 protein. The sample has 550,000 to 700,000 distinct CDR3 sequences; over 20% are singletons. These data come from a study of identical twins. General study points: Fewer insertions were carried by abundant cord blood beta clonotypes, but none was seen in memory repertoires.

This CDR3 is built from 14 residues. CDR1 is KGHSH, CDR2 LQKENI, per germline. Trimming cost V 3 bases and J 4 bases; bases outside gene matches: 3. This sample was also put to use in a study of T cells expressing NK-cell markers. That work contributes: Underlying the TCR beta repertoires were sorted CD3+CD56+NKG2C+, CD3+CD56+NKG2C- and CD3+CD56-NKG2C+ T cells. Within the sequenced cohort of eight donors, seven exhibited HCMV seropositivity and one was seronegative.

Source material: PBMCs. The sequence was collected from a woman aged 18 to 35 in good health. V gene TRBV18 combines with J gene TRBJ2-1; 7 bases fit TRBD2. CDR3 sequence reads: CASSPASGYNEQFF. The CDR3 nucleotides are TGTGCCAGCTCACCGGCTAGCGGATACAATGAGCAGTTCTTC.